One sample yielded the 13 T cell receptor beta chains listed below, sequenced in a study of shared clonotypes between healthy human individuals. Sequencing was performed with immunoSEQ multiplex PCR; in TCRdb, only in-frame clones are kept and a portion is missing. Of over 400,000 clones in the sample, over 70% are singletons; the top ten hold roughly 13%. Sequencing was performed on PBMCs. These receptors all come from a woman aged 40 to 50 in good health. Some clones in this sample may be carry-over from other donors' samples.

A single count supports this clone. The V call is TRBV4-1, the J call TRBJ2-3; possible D gene TRBD2, 6 bases. The CDR3 loop spans 14 amino acids. Germline CDR1 is MGHRA and CDR2 is YSYEKL. Trimming removed 4 bases from V and 0 bases from J, with 8 bases in between. CDR3 nucleotides: TGCGCCAGCAGCCGGGACTCGAGCACAGATACGCAGTATTTT. It encodes CASSRDSSTDTQYF.

V usage is TRBV19 and J usage is TRBJ2-2; D remains unclear. With 3 bases removed from V and 3 bases from J, the gap between germline ends came to 14 bases. The CDR3 contains 16 residues. Per the germline V gene, CDR1 is LNHDA and CDR2 is SQIVND (reference sequence). The CDR3 spells CASSMGTGAYTGELFF. DNA of the CDR3: TGTGCCAGTAGTATGGGTACGGGCGCCTACACCGGGGAGCTGTTTTTT.

In the case of this clone: A far larger clone is only one base removed, so a read error is likely. V is TRBV25-1 and J is TRBJ1-4; 9 bases are a match to TRBD1. Germline V CDR1 and CDR2: MGHDK, SYGVNS. The CDR3 totals 14 residues. The CDR3 protein is CANSEGQGREKLFF. The CDR3, as DNA: TGTGCCAACAGTGAGGGACAGGGACGGGAAAAACTGTTTTTT. The full variable domain, in which reference TRBV25-1 and TRBJ1-4 provide the parts outside the CDR3, is EADIYQTPRYLVIGTGKKITLECSQTMGHDKMYWYQQDPGMELHLIHYSYGVNSTEKGDLSSESTVSRIRTEHFPLTLESARPSHTSQYLCANSEGQGREKLFFGSGTQLSVL.

The chain uses TRBV15 and TRBJ2-7, with unresolved D. Germline CDR1 and CDR2: LNHNV and YYDKDF (reference sequence). V gave up 1 base and J gave up 6 bases, with 13 bases separating them. This CDR3 is 14 amino acids long. CDR3 in DNA: TGTGCCACCAGCAGAGCCCCGCAGGACCTCGAGCAGTACTTC. Residues: CATSRAPQDLEQYF.

For this clone: A read error likely explains this, since a far larger clone differs by one base. Other nucleotide sequences from this sample produce the same CDR3. This sequence joins TRBV10-3 and TRBJ2-5; D unclear. V was shortened by 4 bases and J by 5 bases, with 8 bases between the two germline ends. Germline V lookup: CDR1 ENHRY, CDR2 SYGVKD. The CDR3 is made up of 12 amino acids. The CDR3 DNA is TGTGCCATCAGTGGGCAGCAGGAGACCCAGTACTTC. Translation gives CAISGQQETQYF.

The CDR3 reads CASTGTSVYTGELFF. The CDR3 region has the DNA TGTGCCAGCACTGGGACTAGCGTATACACCGGGGAGCTGTTTTTT. The gene calls are TRBV2 and TRBJ2-2, with TRBD2 matching 10 bases. Germline assignment: CDR1 SNHLY and CDR2 FYNNEI. The CDR3 sequence is 15 residues long. V gave up 7 bases and J gave up 3 bases; unmatched junction bases: 5.

The CDR3 bases are TGTGCCAGCAGCCCCCTAGCGGTCCAAGAGACCCAGTACTTC. Protein: CASSPLAVQETQYF. V is TRBV28 and J is TRBJ2-5; 7 nucleotides line up with TRBD2. This CDR3 spans 14 amino acids. V dropped 6 bases and J dropped 1; count of bases not matched to a gene: 5. CDR1 and CDR2 (germline): MDHEN, SYDVKM. Drawing the rest from reference TRBV28 and TRBJ2-5, the complete variable domain is DVKVTQSSRYLVKRTGEKVFLECVQDMDHENMFWYRQDPGLGLRLIYFSYDVKMKEKGDIPEGYSVSREKKERFSLILESASTNQTSMYLCASSPLAVQETQYFGPGTRLLVL.

V gene TRBV4-1 combines with J gene TRBJ2-7; D assignment may be TRBD1 or TRBD2 (5 bases each). V lost 2 bases and J 2 bases, leaving 16 bases between the germline ends. The V gene's germline CDR1 is MGHRA and CDR2 YSYEKL. The CDR3 spans 16 residues. The CDR3 DNA reads as TGCGCCAGCAGCCAAAGGTTCCTGGGGGATACCTACGAGCAGTACTTC. It translates to CASSQRFLGDTYEQYF.

This sequence joins TRBV10-2 and TRBJ1-2; 9 bases are a match to TRBD1. The CDR3 loop spans 15 amino acids. Germline loops: CDR1 WSHSY, CDR2 SAAADI. After removal of 2 bases from V and 5 bases from J, the junction contained 6 bases not matched to a gene. The CDR3 is CASSEPGQGGYGYTF. In DNA form, the CDR3 reads TGCGCCAGCAGTGAGCCGGGACAGGGCGGGTATGGCTACACCTTC.

J is TRBJ2-5 and V is TRBV5-4; 10 bases match TRBD2. Germline V lookup: CDR1 SGHNT, CDR2 YYREEE (reference sequence). With 4 bases clipped from V and 7 bases from J, the junction kept 13 bases outside the gene matches. This CDR3 comprises 16 residues. As DNA, the CDR3 is TGTGCCAGCAGCCCGCCGAGGACTAGCGGCCGGGGGACCCAGTACTTC. Protein product: CASSPPRTSGRGTQYF.

The gene calls are TRBV5-1 and TRBJ1-2; a possible D gene is TRBD1 (5 bases). The CDR3 length is 15 residues. From germline, CDR1 is SGHRS and CDR2 YFSETQ. Trimming shortened V by 1 base and J by 4 bases, and 14 bases separated the two germline ends. CDR3 bases: TGCGCCAGCAGCTTGTCGGGGGAGCTTTTCTATGGCTACACCTTC. Its translation: CASSLSGELFYGYTF. Full variable domain (missing parts from reference TRBV5-1 and TRBJ1-2): KAGVTQTPRYLIKTRGQQVTLSCSPISGHRSVSWYQQTPGQGLQFLFEYFSETQRNKGNFPGRFSGRQFSNSRSEMNVSTLELGDSALYLCASSLSGELFYGYTFGSGTRLTVV.

As to this clone: Given a far larger clone just one base away, this is likely a sequencing read error. The genes are TRBV6-6 and TRBJ1-1, with D perhaps TRBD1 (5 bases). This CDR3 comprises 15 residues. V lost 10 bases to trimming and J lost 4 bases, with 22 bases between them. CDR1 is MNHNY and CDR2 is SVGAGI in the germline V gene (reference sequence). The CDR3 protein is CATHPNPGLGTEAFF. The DNA for the CDR3 is TGTGCCACCCACCCGAATCCAGGGCTTGGCACTGAAGCTTTCTTT.

The J gene is TRBJ2-1, the V gene TRBV19; no clear D gene. The CDR3 is made up of 16 amino acids. Trimming took 1 base from V and 5 from J, leaving 15 bases between them. CDR1 and CDR2 (germline): LNHDA, SQIVND (reference sequence). CDR3 bases: TGTGCCAGTAGTATAGGGACGACCCGTCCTGACAATGAGCAGTTCTTC. Protein: CASSIGTTRPDNEQFF.